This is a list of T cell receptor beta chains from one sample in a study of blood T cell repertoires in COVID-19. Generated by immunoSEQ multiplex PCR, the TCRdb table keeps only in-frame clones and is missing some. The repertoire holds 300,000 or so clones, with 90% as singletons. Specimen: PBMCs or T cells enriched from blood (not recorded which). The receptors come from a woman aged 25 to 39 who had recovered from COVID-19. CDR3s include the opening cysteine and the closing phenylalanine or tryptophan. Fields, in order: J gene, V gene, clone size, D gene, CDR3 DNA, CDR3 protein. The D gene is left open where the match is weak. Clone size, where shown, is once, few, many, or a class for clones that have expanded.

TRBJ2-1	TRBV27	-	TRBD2	TGTGCCAGCAGACCCCGCCCTAGCGGGACATCCTACAATGAGCAGTTCTTC	CASRPRPSGTSYNEQFF
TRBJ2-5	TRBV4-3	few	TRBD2	TGCGCCAGCAGCCAAGAAGTATGGTTCGAGGGGACTAGCTTAGAGACCCAGTACTTC	CASSQEVWFEGTSLETQYF
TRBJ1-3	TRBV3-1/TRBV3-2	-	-	TGTGCCAGCAGCCAGGGACACATCTCTGGAAACACCATATATTTT	CASSQGHISGNTIYF
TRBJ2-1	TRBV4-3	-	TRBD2	TGCGCCAGCAGCCAAGATCCAGGGAGTGTTAGCGGGAACCACAATGAGCAGTTCTTC	CASSQDPGSVSGNHNEQFF
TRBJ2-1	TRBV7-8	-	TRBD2	TGTGCCAGCAGCCAGAGCGGGAGCTCCTACAATGAGCAGTTCTTC	CASSQSGSSYNEQFF
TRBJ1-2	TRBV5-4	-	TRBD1	TGTGCCAGCACCATCTCCGGACAGGGGGCGGGCGGCTACACCTTC	CASTISGQGAGGYTF
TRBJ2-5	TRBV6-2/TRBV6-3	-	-	TGTGCCAGCAGTTACGAAGCCCGTCCGGGGGAGACCCAGTACTTC	CASSYEARPGETQYF
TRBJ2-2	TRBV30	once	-	TGTGCCTGGAGTGTTGGACAGATGAACACCGGGGAGCTGTTTTTT	CAWSVGQMNTGELFF
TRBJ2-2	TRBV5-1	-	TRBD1	TGCGCCAGCAGCTCGGACAGGGGGTATACCGGGGAGCTGTTTTTT	CASSSDRGYTGELFF
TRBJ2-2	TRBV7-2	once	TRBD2	TGTGCCAGCAGCTTAGGTTGGAGAGCGGGAGTTGCTTTT	CASSLGWRAGVAF
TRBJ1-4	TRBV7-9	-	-	TGTGCCAGCATTGCGACAGGATCTAATGAAAAACTGTTTTTT	CASIATGSNEKLFF
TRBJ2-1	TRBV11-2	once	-	TGTGCCAGCAGCTTGAATAGTGAGCAGTTCTTC	CASSLNSEQFF
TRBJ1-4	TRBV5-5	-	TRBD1	TGTGCCAGCAGCCCGGGACAGAATGAAAAACTGTTTTTT	CASSPGQNEKLFF
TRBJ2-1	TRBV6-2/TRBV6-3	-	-	TGTGCCAGCAGCAGACGGGGGGCTAGCCAAAACAATGAGCAGTTCTTC	CASSRRGASQNNEQFF
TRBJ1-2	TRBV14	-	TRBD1	TGTGCCAGCAGCCAAGAAACAGGGGACTATGGCTACACCTTC	CASSQETGDYGYTF
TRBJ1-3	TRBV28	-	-	TGTGCCAGCGGAGAAGACAGGCCTACTGGAAACACCATATATTTT	CASGEDRPTGNTIYF
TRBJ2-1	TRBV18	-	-	TGTGCCAGCTCACCCCTAGGGGCACTCTACAATGAGCAGTTCTTC	CASSPLGALYNEQFF
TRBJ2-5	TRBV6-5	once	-	TGTGCCAGCAGTCGGGAGTACCAAGAGACCCAGTACTTC	CASSREYQETQYF
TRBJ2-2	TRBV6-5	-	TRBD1	TGTGCCAGCAGTTCCCGGGACAGGGGGATTACCGGGGAGCTGTTTTTT	CASSSRDRGITGELFF
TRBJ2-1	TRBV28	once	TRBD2	TGTGCCAGCAGTTCCCCCGGGACTAGCTGGGAGAATGAGCAGTTCTTC	CASSSPGTSWENEQFF
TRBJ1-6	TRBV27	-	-	TGTGCCAGCACCCCCGCGGGGGGAAATTCACCCCTCCACTTT	CASTPAGGNSPLHF
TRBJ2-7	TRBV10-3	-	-	TGTGCCATCAGTGAGCCCAGCCGCGGTACCTACGAGCAGTACTTC	CAISEPSRGTYEQYF
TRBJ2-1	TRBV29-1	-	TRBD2	TGCAGCGTTTCACCGACTAGCTCTGGTGAGCAGTTCTTC	CSVSPTSSGEQFF
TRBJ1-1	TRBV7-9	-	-	TGTGCCAGCAGCACGACAGAGCTCATGACTTTCTTT	CASSTTELMTFF
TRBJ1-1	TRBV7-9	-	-	TGTGCCAGCAGCTGGGCAGGGGTGGGAGATGAAGCTTTCTTT	CASSWAGVGDEAFF
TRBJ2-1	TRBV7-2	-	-	TGTGCCAGCAGCCCCCCGACAAAGTACCAGCAGTTCTTC	CASSPPTKYQQFF
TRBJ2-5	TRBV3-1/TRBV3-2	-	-	TGTGCCAGCAGCCAAGATAAGCCCAATCAAGAGACCCAGTACTTC	CASSQDKPNQETQYF
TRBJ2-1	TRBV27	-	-	TGTGCCAGCAGTTTATTGACGACTGTTCGTGGCAATGAGCAGTTCTTC	CASSLLTTVRGNEQFF
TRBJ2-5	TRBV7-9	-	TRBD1	TGTGCCAGCAGCCCCGTACAGGGGCCAGGGACCCAGTACTTC	CASSPVQGPGTQYF
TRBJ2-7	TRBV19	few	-	TGTGCCAGTAGCCCCCCGGGTTCGCAGTACTTC	CASSPPGSQYF
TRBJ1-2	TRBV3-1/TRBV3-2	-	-	TGTGCCAGCAGCCAAGCCCGCCAGGGCGTCGGCTACACCTTC	CASSQARQGVGYTF
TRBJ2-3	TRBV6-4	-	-	TGTGCCAGCAGTGACCAGGGGTCAGATACGCAGTATTTT	CASSDQGSDTQYF
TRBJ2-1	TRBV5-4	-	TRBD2	TGTGCCAGCAGCTCCGGGACTAGCGGGAGTCGGGAGCAGTTCTTC	CASSSGTSGSREQFF
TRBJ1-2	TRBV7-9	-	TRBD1	TGTGCCAGCAGCCTCGCGGGACAGGGGCGCTCTGGCTACACCTTC	CASSLAGQGRSGYTF
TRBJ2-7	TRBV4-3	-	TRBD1	TGCGCCAGCAGCCAAGATGCCAGGGGGCTCTACGAGCAGTACTTC	CASSQDARGLYEQYF
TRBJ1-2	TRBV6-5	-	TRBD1	TGTGCCAGCAATACAGGGGCCCGCTATGGCTACACCTTC	CASNTGARYGYTF
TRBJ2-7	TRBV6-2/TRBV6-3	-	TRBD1	TGTGCCAGCAGTCGCCGGACCGGGACAGGGGGCTCACCGCCCTACGAGCAGTACTTC	CASSRRTGTGGSPPYEQYF
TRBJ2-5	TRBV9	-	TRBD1	TGTGCCAGCAGCCGGGGACAGGGGCAAGAGACCCAGTACTTC	CASSRGQGQETQYF
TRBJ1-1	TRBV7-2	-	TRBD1	TGTGCCAGCAGCCCGAGACCCGGGACAGTTTTTACTGAAGCTTTCTTT	CASSPRPGTVFTEAFF
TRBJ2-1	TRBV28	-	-	TGTGCCAGCAGTTTACCCCCTAACAATGAGCAGTTCTTC	CASSLPPNNEQFF
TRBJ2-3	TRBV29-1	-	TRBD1	TGCAGCGTTGAGGCAGGGGGAGATACGCAGTATTTT	CSVEAGGDTQYF
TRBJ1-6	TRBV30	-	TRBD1	TGTGCCTGGAGTCCGGGACAGGGAGCTTCACCCCTCCACTTT	CAWSPGQGASPLHF
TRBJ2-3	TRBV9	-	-	TGTGCCAGCAGCGTAGCACTAGAGTCAGATACGCAGTATTTT	CASSVALESDTQYF
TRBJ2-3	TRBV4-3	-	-	TGCGCCAGCAGCCATGGCGGGCTTAGCACAGATACGCAGTATTTT	CASSHGGLSTDTQYF
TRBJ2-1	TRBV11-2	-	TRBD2	TGTGCCAGCAGCTTAGTTGGCCTAGCGGGAGGGCCGGTTGAGCAGTTCTTC	CASSLVGLAGGPVEQFF
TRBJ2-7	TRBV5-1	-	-	TGCGCCAGCAGCTGGGGGCTTAAAACTGACGAGCAGTACTTC	CASSWGLKTDEQYF